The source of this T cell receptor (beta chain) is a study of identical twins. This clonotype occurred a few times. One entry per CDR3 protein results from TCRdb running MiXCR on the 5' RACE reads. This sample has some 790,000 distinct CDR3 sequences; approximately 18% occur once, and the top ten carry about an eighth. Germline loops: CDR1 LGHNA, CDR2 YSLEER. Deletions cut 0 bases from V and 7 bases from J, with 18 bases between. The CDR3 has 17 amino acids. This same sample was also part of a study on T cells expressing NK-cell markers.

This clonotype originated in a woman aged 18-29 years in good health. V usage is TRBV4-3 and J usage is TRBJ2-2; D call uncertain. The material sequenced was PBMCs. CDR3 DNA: TGCGCCAGCAGCCAAGATATACCGGGCGTCATCAACGGGGAGCTGTTTTTT. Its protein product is CASSQDIPGVINGELFF.